This T cell receptor beta chain was identified during a study of response to subunit inactivated influenza vaccine. Study-wide results and caveats: Authors suggested that a seasonal influenza vaccination recruits few new T cells each time.

As for this clonotype: Its specificity is unknown.

TCRdb used MiXCR to reprocess the RT-PCR reads, holding one entry per CDR3 protein. The sample yields approximately 500,000 distinct CDR3 sequences, around 15% seen once. The CDR3 sequence is 15 residues long. Trimming took 2 bases from V and 2 from J, leaving 14 bases between them. Per the germline V gene, CDR1 is SGHRS and CDR2 is YFSETQ. The receptor comes from a man over 45 who received an inactivated influenza vaccine. Sequenced here: PBMCs from blood, sampled 11 to 12 days after vaccination. V usage is TRBV5-1 and J usage is TRBJ2-7; possible D gene TRBD1, 6 bases. CDR3 DNA: TGCGCCAGCAGCTTAGAACCGGGACAAGCCTACGAGCAGTACTTC. Translation gives CASSLEPGQAYEQYF. Full variable domain (missing parts from reference TRBV5-1 and TRBJ2-7): KAGVTQTPRYLIKTRGQQVTLSCSPISGHRSVSWYQQTPGQGLQFLFEYFSETQRNKGNFPGRFSGRQFSNSRSEMNVSTLELGDSALYLCASSLEPGQAYEQYFGPGTRLTVT.